This record concerns one T cell receptor beta chain sequence. Its antigen is still unknown. Amplification yielded TCR beta CDR3 regions, with RNA transcripts as the source. The study used the HTBI primer set for a first-round RT-PCR of the TCR CDR3. TCRdb passed the multiplex PCR reads through MiXCR, listing each CDR3 protein once. The data hold around 300,000 distinct CDR3 sequences, with roughly an eighth observed a single time. The data were obtained in a study of T cells in Graves' hyperthyroidism and ophthalmopathy. Study-wide findings and caveats: Ophthalmopathy and stable hyperthyroidism were separated by a 13 V-J model.

The diagnostic basis comprised clinical symptoms, serum thyroxine and TRAb, thyroid ultrasound and orbital computed tomography. Each 10 ml fresh peripheral blood draw supplied the PBMCs. The CDR3 contains 16 residues. The V and J ends lost 1 base and 7 bases, in that order; junction bases with no gene match: 8. Germline assignment: CDR1 KGHDR and CDR2 SFDVKD. V gene TRBV24-1 combines with J gene TRBJ2-1; 8 bases fit TRBD2. The specimen was blood. This receptor was taken from a middle-aged woman with Graves' ophthalmopathy. The CDR3 loop is CATSDFKSGGINEQFF. The CDR3 nucleotides read TGTGCCACCAGTGATTTTAAGTCGGGGGGGATAAATGAGCAGTTCTTC.